The rows below give T cell receptor beta chains drawn from one sample of a study of T cell responses to AZD1222 COVID-19 vaccine. Sequencing was performed with immunoSEQ multiplex PCR; in TCRdb, only in-frame clones are kept and a portion is missing. The data contain 100,000 to 120,000 clones, about 85% of them seen just once; the ten biggest clones take up under 3.5%. The specimen comprised peripheral blood, sampled on day 0 of AZD1222 vaccination. Receptor source: an adult in good health. Each CDR3 is given with its conserved first and last residue. A D gene is named only where the DNA matches it firmly.

cdr3_aa	j_call	d_call	v_call
CASSYSGQVSHNEQFF	TRBJ2-1	TRBD1	TRBV6-2/TRBV6-3
CASSRGVSPYEQYF	TRBJ2-7	-	TRBV7-9
CASSPLFSARNTEAFF	TRBJ1-1	-	TRBV27
CASSLHPQGAVEAFF	TRBJ1-1	TRBD1	TRBV7-9
CASSSTGGRAFF	TRBJ1-1	TRBD1	TRBV12-3/TRBV12-4
CASSLDSPYNSPLHF	TRBJ1-6	-	TRBV28
CASSLALGKAQHF	TRBJ1-5	-	TRBV7-9
CASSSDTPLYEQYF	TRBJ2-7	-	TRBV11-2
CASSPANVGSGANVLTF	TRBJ2-6	-	TRBV7-7
CASSLAAGQGGSYGYTF	TRBJ1-2	TRBD1	TRBV5-1
CSAGIGEDTQYF	TRBJ2-3	-	TRBV29-1
CASREDNGNTEAFF	TRBJ1-1	-	TRBV19
CASSSQGANSPLHF	TRBJ1-6	TRBD1	TRBV7-3
CASSISTDTQYF	TRBJ2-3	-	TRBV19
CASSLEVSTEAFF	TRBJ1-1	-	TRBV5-1
CASSFTGGSGQPQHF	TRBJ1-5	TRBD1	TRBV5-1
CASSPLDDSSYNEQFF	TRBJ2-1	-	TRBV18
CASSFRSANTGELFF	TRBJ2-2	-	TRBV6-5
CASSADRGPTGELFF	TRBJ2-2	TRBD1	TRBV7-9
CASSLTYTGEYGDYTF	TRBJ1-2	-	TRBV7-3
CASSLRGGANYGYTF	TRBJ1-2	-	TRBV28
CASSSRAVTGNTIYF	TRBJ1-3	-	TRBV3-1/TRBV3-2
CASSFGGRVSGNTIYF	TRBJ1-3	-	TRBV28
CASSTGTSGANTQYF	TRBJ2-3	TRBD2	TRBV7-3
CASSSQRGETQYF	TRBJ2-5	TRBD2	TRBV19
CASSPEVSGGQETQYF	TRBJ2-5	-	TRBV3-1/TRBV3-2
CASSLRNLPQDEQYF	TRBJ2-7	-	TRBV7-6
CASSPGTSGTGETQYF	TRBJ2-5	TRBD2	TRBV5-1
CASSVYTGGETQYF	TRBJ2-5	-	TRBV9
CASGNYEQYF	TRBJ2-7	-	TRBV2
CASQAAGLTGEQYF	TRBJ2-7	-	TRBV28
CASSLAGAAQAFF	TRBJ1-1	-	TRBV7-2
CASSEARPRDSSNEQFF	TRBJ2-1	TRBD1	TRBV2
CASSLGQGSYGYTF	TRBJ1-2	TRBD1	TRBV19
CASSEFGGREPQHF	TRBJ1-5	-	TRBV2
CASSLIGAGAGASTDTQYF	TRBJ2-3	-	TRBV7-3
CASLVQGPLTPVGAFF	TRBJ1-1	-	TRBV2
CASSLQVNQPQHF	TRBJ1-5	-	TRBV3-1/TRBV3-2
CASSLELRGGLNEQFF	TRBJ2-1	TRBD2	TRBV7-8
CASQEGYEQYF	TRBJ2-7	-	TRBV12-3/TRBV12-4
CARSLGLAGGPDEQYF	TRBJ2-7	TRBD2	TRBV5-3
CASSPAQGRNSPLHF	TRBJ1-6	-	TRBV18
CAGLGGSETQYF	TRBJ2-5	TRBD2	TRBV7-9
CATSDPLRPYGYTF	TRBJ1-2	-	TRBV24-1